A single sample gave rise to the 5 T cell receptor beta chains below, sequenced in a study of Graves' ophthalmopathy and Graves' hyperthyroidism. Using RNA transcripts, the TCR beta CDR3 regions were amplified. HTBI-primed first-round RT-PCR preceded second-round multiplex PCR. TCRdb re-derived calls from the multiplex PCR reads in MiXCR, one entry per CDR3 protein. There are about 640,000 distinct CDR3 sequences in the sample; about two fifths occur only once, and under 3.5% lies in the top ten. Sequencing was done on a sample of peripheral blood. The receptors come from an adult man with Graves' ophthalmopathy.

This clonotype was picked up many times. V and J are TRBV19 and TRBJ1-2; D perhaps matches TRBD1 (5 bases). The germline gives CDR1 LNHDA, CDR2 SQIVND (reference sequence). The CDR3 covers 13 residues. V lost 7 bases and J lost 10, with 19 bases in between. The DNA of the CDR3 is TGTGCCAGTAAGGGGACTCTCCTTGATGACTACACCTTC. Protein: CASKGTLLDDYTF.

The gene calls are TRBV2 and TRBJ1-2, with 11 bases aligning to TRBD1. The CDR3 is 15 amino acids. The V gene's germline CDR1 is SNHLY and CDR2 FYNNEI. Germline trimming cut 10 bases from V and 4 bases from J; bases unmatched to any gene: 11. This CDR3 reads CATTGGTGGAYGYTF. The CDR3 DNA follows: TGTGCCACCACTGGGGGGACAGGGGGAGCCTATGGCTACACCTTC.

As to this clonotype: A much larger clone differs by one base, so this may be a read error. V usage is TRBV6-6 and J usage is TRBJ2-7, with a tentative D call TRBD2 (5 bases). This CDR3 contains 13 residues. Germline CDR1 and CDR2: MNHNY and SVGAGI (reference sequence). CDR3 amino acids: CASSSDGVYERYF. Here the CDR3 DNA reads TGTGCCAGCAGTTCCGACGGGGTCTACGAGCGGTACTTC.

The rearrangement links TRBV11-1 to TRBJ2-5; 11 bases are shared with TRBD1. V shed 8 bases, J shed 2 bases, and the junction held 10 bases outside the gene matches. The germline V gene has CDR1 SGHAT and CDR2 FQDESV (reference sequence). This CDR3 is built from 16 residues. The chain's CDR3 is CASVTGTGGQQETQYF. The CDR3 DNA reads as TGTGCCAGCGTGACCGGGACAGGGGGACAGCAAGAGACCCAGTACTTC.

There are many counts of this clonotype. The chain combines TRBV7-9 with TRBJ2-2; 7 bases are shared with TRBD1. This CDR3 comprises 16 residues. The trim removed 5 bases at V and 0 bases at J, leaving 6 bases unmatched. Germline V gene sequence: CDR1 SEHNR, CDR2 FQNEAQ (reference sequence). CDR3 bases: TGTGCCAGCAGCAGTCCCGGGACAGCGAACACCGGGGAGCTGTTTTTT. Its translation is CASSSPGTANTGELFF.